Each of the 11 T cell receptor beta chains below was sequenced from the same sample in a study of identical twins. Via MiXCR, TCRdb re-called the 5' RACE reads, giving one row per CDR3 protein. The sample yields approximately 1.8 million distinct CDR3 sequences, about 31% seen once. The source material was cord blood. All receptors come from a newborn girl in good health.

This clonotype showed up just once. V gene TRBV9 combines with J gene TRBJ2-1, with TRBD2 identical over 7 bases. The CDR3 has 15 amino acids. CDR1 and CDR2 from the germline V gene are SGDLS and YYNGEE. J was trimmed by 0 bases and V by 4 bases; bases with no gene match: 4. The DNA for the CDR3 is TGTGCCAGCAGCTTCCAGCGGGACTCCTACAATGAGCAGTTCTTC. Residues: CASSFQRDSYNEQFF.

The chain couples TRBV12-3 or TRBV12-4 to TRBJ2-2; the match to TRBD2 covers 11 bases. The CDR3 runs 16 residues. With 5 bases clipped from V and 4 bases from J, the junction kept 6 bases outside the gene matches. CDR3 in amino acids: CASSPGLAETTGELFF. DNA of the CDR3: TGTGCCAGCAGTCCGGGACTAGCGGAGACCACCGGGGAGCTGTTTTTT.

The V call is TRBV6-5, the J call TRBJ2-7; maybe TRBD1 (6 bases). This CDR3 region has 18 residues. From germline, CDR1 is MNHEY and CDR2 SVGAGI. The germline V and J ends were trimmed by 0 bases and 2 bases, with 20 bases remaining between them. In DNA form, the CDR3 reads TGTGCCAGCAGTTACTCGATGATCCCCCGGGACAAGGCCTACGAGCAGTACTTC. Its protein is CASSYSMIPRDKAYEQYF.

This clonotype was recorded many times. The V call is TRBV2, the J call TRBJ1-2; TRBD1 might be the D (5 bases). The V gene's germline CDR1 is SNHLY and CDR2 FYNNEI. Trimming stripped 6 bases from V and 4 bases from J, with 15 bases between. The CDR3 totals 14 residues. The chain's CDR3 is CASRPPGTFYGYTF. As DNA, the CDR3 is TGTGCCAGCAGACCACCCGGGACCTTCTATGGCTACACCTTC.

This clonotype was counted a few times. For the CDR3, the DNA is TGCAGCGTTGAATCAACTTACGCGGGGGGTGAGCAGTTCTTC. Translating gives CSVESTYAGGEQFF. V gene TRBV29-1 combines with J gene TRBJ2-1; 8 bases are a match to TRBD2. CDR3 size: 14 residues. V lost 2 bases, J lost 9 bases, and 9 bases stayed unmatched. Germline-derived CDR1 and CDR2 are SQVTM and ANQGSEA.

This clonotype occurred a few times. The chain couples TRBV5-4 to TRBJ1-1, with a tentative D call TRBD1 (6 bases). CDR1 SGHNT and CDR2 YYREEE come from the germline V gene (reference sequence). Trimming took off 3 bases at V and 1 base at J, with 16 bases between the two ends. The CDR3 contains 16 residues. The DNA of the CDR3 is TGTGCCAGCAGCTCCCGCAGGGGTCTAAGGAACACTGAAGCTTTCTTT. Translation: CASSSRRGLRNTEAFF.

A note on this clonotype: Mismatch with germline at one junction end may stem from a read error. V gene TRBV12-3 or TRBV12-4 combines with J gene TRBJ1-6; 11 bases are a match to TRBD1. The CDR3 totals 15 residues. The CDR3 DNA reads as TGTGCCAGCAGTTTAGGGACAGGGGGCCATTCACCCCCCCACTTT. Encoded protein: CASSLGTGGHSPPHF.

There are a few counts of this clonotype. This chain uses TRBV7-8 with TRBJ2-3, with 9 bases identical to TRBD2. The CDR3 extends over 18 amino acids. The J segment lost 0 bases and the V segment lost 1 base, leaving 8 bases of the junction unmatched. Germline V gives CDR1 SGHVS, CDR2 FQNEAQ. This CDR3 is CASSLEYSGSSSTDTQYF. Written as DNA, the CDR3 is TGTGCCAGCAGCTTAGAGTATAGCGGGAGTAGTAGCACAGATACGCAGTATTTT.

This clonotype was picked up a small number of times. V is TRBV11-2 and J is TRBJ2-1; D might be TRBD1 or TRBD2, each matching 6 bases. Trimming pared 6 bases from V and 8 bases from J, leaving 17 bases between. Per germline, CDR1 SGHAT and CDR2 FQNNGV. The CDR3 totals 14 residues. The CDR3 loop reads CASRRPDGGDEQFF. DNA of the CDR3: TGTGCCAGCAGGAGACCAGACGGGGGCGATGAGCAGTTCTTC.

This clonotype was counted between two and nine times. This chain links TRBV6-1 with TRBJ1-1; 8 bases fit TRBD1. The CDR3 length is 15 residues. Looked up from germline, CDR1 is MNHNS and CDR2 is SASEGT. The V segment lost 8 bases and the J segment 0 bases; nucleotides outside the gene matches: 8. CDR3 sequence: CASVRDRWMNTEAFF. The DNA of the CDR3 is TGTGCCAGCGTCAGGGACAGGTGGATGAACACTGAAGCTTTCTTT.

This clonotype was found a few times. The CDR3 loop is CASSLIGQGPSADTQYF. CDR3 nucleotide sequence: TGTGCCAGCAGTTTAATAGGACAGGGCCCCAGCGCAGATACGCAGTATTTT. V is TRBV28 and J is TRBJ2-3; 8 positions match TRBD1. This CDR3 comprises 17 residues. Germline CDR1 is MDHEN and CDR2 is SYDVKM. J gave up 4 bases and V 2 bases, and 11 bases lay outside the gene matches.